These T cell receptor beta chains were read from a single sample in a study of identical twins. Via MiXCR, TCRdb re-called the 5' RACE reads, giving one row per CDR3 protein. The repertoire holds roughly 260,000 distinct CDR3 sequences, with more than 12% as singletons. The sample consisted of memory (CD45RO+) T cells sorted from blood. The receptors were sampled from a woman aged 18 to 35 in good health. CDR3s include the opening cysteine and the closing phenylalanine or tryptophan. Fields, in order: J gene, clone size, D gene, V gene, CDR3 protein, CDR3 DNA. D genes are given only for firm matches. Some rows mark clone size as missing; the rest say once, few, many or name a class of expanded clone.

j_call: TRBJ2-7
clone_size: few
d_call: NA
v_call: TRBV20-1
cdr3_aa: CSASETYEQYF
cdr3_nt: TGCAGTGCTAGCGAAACCTACGAGCAGTACTTC

j_call: TRBJ1-4
clone_size: NA
d_call: NA
v_call: TRBV7-8
cdr3_aa: CASSLAGSTNEKLFF
cdr3_nt: TGTGCCAGCAGCTTAGCGGGATCAACTAATGAAAAACTGTTTTTT

j_call: TRBJ2-1
clone_size: NA
d_call: TRBD1
v_call: TRBV20-1
cdr3_aa: CSAPKTGSREQFF
cdr3_nt: TGCAGTGCTCCTAAGACAGGGAGTCGGGAGCAGTTCTTC

j_call: TRBJ1-1
clone_size: NA
d_call: TRBD1
v_call: TRBV5-1
cdr3_aa: CASSDGTGGGNTEAFF
cdr3_nt: TGCGCCAGCAGCGATGGGACAGGGGGCGGGAACACTGAAGCTTTCTTT

j_call: TRBJ1-1
clone_size: many
d_call: NA
v_call: TRBV7-9
cdr3_aa: CASSLGDRARTEAFF
cdr3_nt: TGTGCCAGCAGCTTAGGTGACCGGGCGCGCACTGAAGCTTTCTTT

j_call: TRBJ1-2
clone_size: NA
d_call: NA
v_call: TRBV7-9
cdr3_aa: CASSSRDTGYTF
cdr3_nt: TGTGCCAGCAGCAGCCGGGACACAGGCTACACCTTC

j_call: TRBJ1-1
clone_size: NA
d_call: NA
v_call: TRBV12-3/TRBV12-4
cdr3_aa: CASSLEPLTGLDSTEAFF
cdr3_nt: TGTGCCAGCAGTTTAGAACCCCTTACAGGGTTGGATTCCACTGAAGCTTTCTTT

j_call: TRBJ2-5
clone_size: NA
d_call: TRBD2
v_call: TRBV20-1
cdr3_aa: CSARYWRGGQETQYF
cdr3_nt: TGCAGTGCTAGGTACTGGCGGGGGGGTCAAGAGACCCAGTACTTC

j_call: TRBJ2-1
clone_size: few
d_call: NA
v_call: TRBV7-9
cdr3_aa: CASSLEDVFNEQFF
cdr3_nt: TGTGCCAGCAGCTTAGAAGACGTATTCAATGAGCAGTTCTTC

j_call: TRBJ2-7
clone_size: NA
d_call: TRBD2
v_call: TRBV29-1
cdr3_aa: CSVGAQRGYEQYF
cdr3_nt: TGCAGCGTTGGAGCGCAGCGGGGCTACGAGCAGTACTTC

j_call: TRBJ2-7
clone_size: many
d_call: TRBD2
v_call: TRBV7-8
cdr3_aa: CASSLFAGSGTSVSYEQYF
cdr3_nt: TGTGCCAGCAGCTTATTCGCGGGATCCGGGACTAGCGTCTCCTACGAGCAGTACTTC

j_call: TRBJ2-1
clone_size: NA
d_call: NA
v_call: TRBV20-1
cdr3_aa: CSARDPTKNYNEQFF
cdr3_nt: TGCAGTGCTAGAGATCCAACCAAGAACTACAATGAGCAGTTCTTC

j_call: TRBJ2-3
clone_size: many
d_call: NA
v_call: TRBV7-9
cdr3_aa: CASSLRSLGATDTQYF
cdr3_nt: TGTGCCAGCAGCTTGCGTAGTTTGGGGGCCACAGATACGCAGTATTTT

j_call: TRBJ2-7
clone_size: many
d_call: TRBD1
v_call: TRBV23-1
cdr3_aa: CASSHPGTGGVEQYF
cdr3_nt: TGCGCCAGCAGTCATCCCGGGACAGGGGGCGTGGAGCAGTACTTC

j_call: TRBJ2-3
clone_size: NA
d_call: TRBD2
v_call: TRBV10-3
cdr3_aa: CAIRGTSGTDTQYF
cdr3_nt: TGTGCCATCAGGGGGACTAGCGGCACAGATACGCAGTATTTT

j_call: TRBJ2-7
clone_size: few
d_call: NA
v_call: TRBV20-1
cdr3_aa: CSAIEPHPNYEQYF
cdr3_nt: TGCAGTGCTATCGAGCCCCATCCGAACTACGAGCAGTACTTC

j_call: TRBJ2-1
clone_size: few
d_call: TRBD2
v_call: TRBV9
cdr3_aa: CASSVGGGTSVYEQFF
cdr3_nt: TGTGCCAGCAGCGTAGGGGGGGGGACTAGCGTGTATGAGCAGTTCTTC

j_call: TRBJ2-3
clone_size: many
d_call: TRBD2
v_call: TRBV10-3
cdr3_aa: CAITSGYTDTQYF
cdr3_nt: TGTGCCATCACTAGCGGTTACACAGATACGCAGTATTTT

j_call: TRBJ1-2
clone_size: few
d_call: NA
v_call: TRBV4-1
cdr3_aa: CASSPLIGQTSYGYTF
cdr3_nt: TGCGCCAGCAGTCCCCTGATCGGGCAGACTAGCTATGGCTACACCTTC

j_call: TRBJ2-1
clone_size: many
d_call: NA
v_call: TRBV14
cdr3_aa: CASSQDLGAEQFF
cdr3_nt: TGTGCCAGCAGTCAAGATCTTGGGGCTGAGCAGTTCTTC

j_call: TRBJ2-2
clone_size: NA
d_call: TRBD2
v_call: TRBV5-1
cdr3_aa: CASSKGLAGEGWAGELFF
cdr3_nt: TGCGCCAGCAGCAAAGGACTAGCGGGAGAAGGATGGGCCGGGGAGCTGTTTTTT

j_call: TRBJ2-7
clone_size: NA
d_call: TRBD2
v_call: TRBV6-1
cdr3_aa: CASSESGGEYYEQYF
cdr3_nt: TGTGCCAGCAGTGAAAGCGGGGGGGAATACTACGAGCAGTACTTC

j_call: TRBJ1-1
clone_size: many
d_call: TRBD1
v_call: TRBV12-3/TRBV12-4
cdr3_aa: CASRPDRVNTEAFF
cdr3_nt: TGTGCCAGCAGACCGGACAGGGTGAACACTGAAGCTTTCTTT

j_call: TRBJ2-1
clone_size: NA
d_call: NA
v_call: TRBV6-1
cdr3_aa: CASSLTGTPGQEQFF
cdr3_nt: TGTGCCAGCAGCTTGACCGGGACACCCGGTCAAGAGCAGTTCTTC

j_call: TRBJ1-1
clone_size: NA
d_call: TRBD1
v_call: TRBV3-1
cdr3_aa: CASSEGTGASEAFF
cdr3_nt: TGTGCCAGCAGCGAAGGGACAGGGGCTTCTGAAGCTTTCTTT

j_call: TRBJ1-5
clone_size: NA
d_call: TRBD1
v_call: TRBV5-1
cdr3_aa: CASSLWTGDQPQHF
cdr3_nt: TGCGCCAGCAGTCTTTGGACAGGGGATCAGCCCCAGCATTTT

j_call: TRBJ2-7
clone_size: NA
d_call: TRBD2
v_call: TRBV3-1
cdr3_aa: CASSRASGGYEQYF
cdr3_nt: TGTGCCAGCAGCCGCGCTAGCGGGGGCTACGAGCAGTACTTC

j_call: TRBJ2-2
clone_size: many
d_call: NA
v_call: TRBV11-2
cdr3_aa: CASSLGATGSYPGELFF
cdr3_nt: TGTGCCAGCAGCTTAGGGGCCACAGGATCCTACCCCGGGGAGCTGTTTTTT

j_call: TRBJ2-3
clone_size: few
d_call: TRBD1
v_call: TRBV5-1
cdr3_aa: CASSITTGGAGTDTQYF
cdr3_nt: TGCGCCAGCAGCATTACGACAGGGGGCGCCGGCACAGATACGCAGTATTTT

j_call: TRBJ2-7
clone_size: NA
d_call: TRBD1
v_call: TRBV7-8
cdr3_aa: CASSLGQGSMGEQYF
cdr3_nt: TGTGCCAGCAGCTTAGGACAGGGTTCTATGGGGGAGCAGTACTTC

j_call: TRBJ1-5
clone_size: many
d_call: NA
v_call: TRBV7-9
cdr3_aa: CASSRGGGVSSRQPQHF
cdr3_nt: TGTGCCAGCAGCCGCGGGGGAGGGGTAAGTTCAAGGCAGCCCCAGCATTTT

j_call: TRBJ2-7
clone_size: NA
d_call: NA
v_call: TRBV30
cdr3_aa: CAWREGGGGYEQYF
cdr3_nt: TGTGCCTGGAGGGAAGGGGGTGGGGGCTACGAGCAGTACTTC

j_call: TRBJ2-3
clone_size: NA
d_call: NA
v_call: TRBV12-5
cdr3_aa: CVCGLVPDTQYF
cdr3_nt: TGTGTCTGTGGTTTGGTACCAGATACGCAGTATTTT

j_call: TRBJ1-1
clone_size: NA
d_call: NA
v_call: TRBV12-3/TRBV12-4
cdr3_aa: CASRGRWGTEAFF
cdr3_nt: TGTGCCAGCAGAGGTCGGTGGGGGACTGAAGCTTTCTTT

j_call: TRBJ2-3
clone_size: many
d_call: NA
v_call: TRBV29-1
cdr3_aa: CSVEARGTDTQYF
cdr3_nt: TGCAGCGTTGAAGCTAGGGGCACAGATACGCAGTATTTT

j_call: TRBJ2-7
clone_size: few
d_call: TRBD1
v_call: TRBV5-6
cdr3_aa: CASSGGTGGVYEQYF
cdr3_nt: TGTGCCAGCAGCGGAGGGACAGGTGGGGTCTACGAGCAGTACTTC

j_call: TRBJ2-6
clone_size: few
d_call: NA
v_call: TRBV6-5
cdr3_aa: CASSYSGPLSGANVLTF
cdr3_nt: TGTGCCAGCAGTTACTCGGGTCCTCTCTCTGGGGCCAACGTCCTGACTTTC

j_call: TRBJ1-2
clone_size: few
d_call: TRBD1
v_call: TRBV20-1
cdr3_aa: CSAQRGQGYTF
cdr3_nt: TGCAGTGCTCAGAGGGGGCAGGGCTACACCTTC

j_call: TRBJ2-3
clone_size: NA
d_call: TRBD2
v_call: TRBV20-1
cdr3_aa: CSARTSGGSRDTQYF
cdr3_nt: TGCAGTGCCCGGACTAGCGGGGGGTCCAGGGATACGCAGTATTTT

j_call: TRBJ1-6
clone_size: NA
d_call: NA
v_call: TRBV27
cdr3_aa: CASSKGVSYNSPLHF
cdr3_nt: TGTGCCAGCAGTAAGGGGGTGTCCTATAATTCACCCCTCCACTTT

j_call: TRBJ1-5
clone_size: NA
d_call: NA
v_call: TRBV30
cdr3_aa: CAWSRQNNQPQHF
cdr3_nt: TGTGCCTGGAGTAGGCAGAACAATCAGCCCCAGCATTTT

j_call: TRBJ2-6
clone_size: NA
d_call: NA
v_call: TRBV27
cdr3_aa: CASSLFSPGAGANVLTF
cdr3_nt: TGTGCCAGCAGTTTATTTTCCCCAGGGGCTGGGGCCAACGTCCTGACTTTC

j_call: TRBJ2-7
clone_size: few
d_call: NA
v_call: TRBV6-5
cdr3_aa: CASSYSDQGTYEQYF
cdr3_nt: TGTGCCAGCAGTTACTCCGATCAGGGGACCTACGAGCAGTACTTC

j_call: TRBJ2-7
clone_size: NA
d_call: TRBD1
v_call: TRBV18
cdr3_aa: CASSISGTGPYEQYF
cdr3_nt: TGTGCCAGCTCCATCTCCGGGACAGGGCCCTACGAGCAGTACTTC

j_call: TRBJ2-1
clone_size: NA
d_call: TRBD2
v_call: TRBV30
cdr3_aa: CAWTGGFYNEQFF
cdr3_nt: TGTGCCTGGACGGGGGGATTTTACAATGAGCAGTTCTTC

j_call: TRBJ1-1
clone_size: NA
d_call: NA
v_call: TRBV3-1
cdr3_aa: CASSQERSRSPIEAFF
cdr3_nt: TGTGCCAGCAGCCAAGAGAGAAGCCGGTCTCCGATAGAAGCTTTCTTT

j_call: TRBJ1-2
clone_size: many
d_call: NA
v_call: TRBV25-1
cdr3_aa: CASSEYEWAYGYTF
cdr3_nt: TGTGCCAGCAGTGAATATGAGTGGGCCTATGGCTACACCTTC

j_call: TRBJ2-3
clone_size: NA
d_call: NA
v_call: TRBV12-3/TRBV12-4
cdr3_aa: CASSLRGDPKGDTQYF
cdr3_nt: TGTGCCAGCAGTTTGAGGGGGGACCCTAAGGGGGATACGCAGTATTTT

j_call: TRBJ2-7
clone_size: few
d_call: TRBD1
v_call: TRBV15
cdr3_aa: CATSPARDRAYEQYF
cdr3_nt: TGTGCCACCAGCCCTGCCCGGGACAGGGCATACGAGCAGTACTTC

j_call: TRBJ2-7
clone_size: NA
d_call: NA
v_call: TRBV11-2
cdr3_aa: CASSLNTGFATEQYF
cdr3_nt: TGTGCCAGCAGCTTAAACACAGGGTTTGCCACCGAGCAGTACTTC

j_call: TRBJ1-6
clone_size: NA
d_call: NA
v_call: TRBV4-2
cdr3_aa: CASSQLPERPNSPLHF
cdr3_nt: TGTGCCAGCAGCCAGTTACCGGAGCGGCCCAATTCACCCCTCCACTTT

j_call: TRBJ2-1
clone_size: NA
d_call: NA
v_call: TRBV7-7
cdr3_aa: CASSSISTRIVDEQFF
cdr3_nt: TGTGCCAGCAGTTCAATCTCAACTAGGATCGTTGATGAGCAGTTCTTC

j_call: TRBJ2-7
clone_size: few
d_call: NA
v_call: TRBV20-1
cdr3_aa: CSALVYEQYF
cdr3_nt: TGCAGTGCGCTAGTCTACGAGCAGTACTTC

j_call: TRBJ2-5
clone_size: few
d_call: TRBD1
v_call: TRBV2
cdr3_aa: CASARQGGETQYF
cdr3_nt: TGTGCCAGCGCCCGACAGGGGGGGGAGACCCAGTACTTC

j_call: TRBJ2-1
clone_size: NA
d_call: NA
v_call: TRBV7-6
cdr3_aa: CASSLVAGQNNEQFF
cdr3_nt: TGTGCCAGCAGCTTAGTCGCGGGGCAGAACAATGAGCAGTTCTTC